The 9 T cell receptor beta chains presented below share a single source sample, sequenced in a study of blood T cell repertoires in COVID-19. Profiled with immunoSEQ multiplex PCR; TCRdb holds only in-frame clones, not every one. Of about 260,000 clones listed, 70% to 85% are singletons. Specimen: peripheral blood. Every receptor here comes from a woman older than 75 with acute or convalescent COVID-19.

The CDR3, as DNA: TGTGCCAGCAGCGTTGAGCGGGGGGCCGGCACAGATACGCAGTATTTT. Amino acid sequence: CASSVERGAGTDTQYF. The chain uses TRBV9 and TRBJ2-3, with TRBD2 matching 9 bases. The V gene end was trimmed by 2 bases and the J gene end by 1 base; junction bases not matched to a gene: 5. There are 16 residues in the CDR3. Germline V lookup: CDR1 SGDLS, CDR2 YYNGEE.

The chain couples TRBV5-6 to TRBJ1-1; D is unclear. Trimming stripped 2 bases from V and 1 base from J, with 21 bases between. The V gene's germline CDR1 is SGHDT and CDR2 YYEEEE. The length of the CDR3 is 18 residues. The CDR3 region is CASSFLGPGTQPNTEAFF. Written as DNA, the CDR3 is TGTGCCAGCAGCTTCTTAGGACCGGGAACCCAACCGAACACTGAAGCTTTCTTT.

This clone was found a few times. V is TRBV19 and J is TRBJ1-1; D is undetermined. CDR1 and CDR2 (germline): LNHDA, SQIVND (reference sequence). Trimming shortened V by 6 bases and J by 1 base, and 9 bases separated the two germline ends. The CDR3 consists of 13 residues. The CDR3 DNA reads as TGTGCCAGTAGCGCGACGGGGAACACTGAAGCTTTCTTT. This translates into CASSATGNTEAFF.

The V gene is TRBV24-1, the J gene TRBJ2-3, with a possible D match to TRBD1 (5 bases). V was pared by 7 bases and J by 5 bases, with 6 bases between. The germline gives CDR1 KGHDR, CDR2 SFDVKD. This CDR3 has 11 residues. The CDR3 here is CATSQGDTQYF. DNA of the CDR3: TGTGCCACCAGCCAGGGAGATACGCAGTATTTT.

The V and J genes are TRBV7-8 and TRBJ2-5; 11 bases are shared with TRBD2. V trimming: 2 bases; J trimming: 5 bases; junction bases outside the gene matches: 7. The CDR3 covers 16 residues. CDR1 SGHVS and CDR2 FQNEAQ come from the germline V gene. In DNA form, the CDR3 reads TGTGCCAGCAGCTTAATCGGGACTAGCGGAGGGGAGACCCAGTACTTC. It is translated as CASSLIGTSGGETQYF.

V is TRBV7-3 and J is TRBJ1-3, with D possibly TRBD1 on 5 matching bases. Germline assignment: CDR1 SGHTA and CDR2 FQGTGA. V lost 5 bases to trimming and J lost 0 bases, with 17 bases between them. CDR3 size: 17 residues. This chain's CDR3 is CASSPQGTGSSGNTIYF. The DNA of the CDR3 is TGTGCCAGCAGCCCACAAGGAACAGGATCCTCTGGAAACACCATATATTTT.

This rearrangement joins TRBV7-9 to TRBJ1-2, with 7 bases that match TRBD1. The CDR3 totals 14 residues. The V gene's germline CDR1 is SEHNR and CDR2 FQNEAQ (reference sequence). After removal of 1 base from V and 4 bases from J, the junction contained 3 bases not matched to a gene. The DNA of the CDR3 is TGTGCCAGCAGCTTAGATGCAGGGGGCTATGGCTACACCTTC. Its translation is CASSLDAGGYGYTF.

This clone was observed a handful of times. The V gene is TRBV6-6, the J gene TRBJ2-7, with 8 bases lining up with TRBD2. The CDR3 has 12 residues. Trimming cost V 8 bases and J 4 bases; bases outside gene matches: 4. CDR1 and CDR2 from the germline V gene are MNHNY and SVGAGI (reference sequence). The CDR3 sequence: CASHPGGYEQYF. The CDR3 DNA reads TGTGCCAGCCACCCGGGAGGGTACGAGCAGTACTTC.

V gene TRBV7-9 combines with J gene TRBJ2-1; tentatively, D is TRBD1 (6 bases). Trimming stripped 5 bases from V and 4 bases from J, with 18 bases between. The germline gives CDR1 SEHNR, CDR2 FQNEAQ (reference sequence). This CDR3 comprises 16 residues. The CDR3 bases are TGTGCCAGCAGCGAAACAGGGAAGGCCGAGTACAATGAGCAGTTCTTC. Encoded protein: CASSETGKAEYNEQFF.